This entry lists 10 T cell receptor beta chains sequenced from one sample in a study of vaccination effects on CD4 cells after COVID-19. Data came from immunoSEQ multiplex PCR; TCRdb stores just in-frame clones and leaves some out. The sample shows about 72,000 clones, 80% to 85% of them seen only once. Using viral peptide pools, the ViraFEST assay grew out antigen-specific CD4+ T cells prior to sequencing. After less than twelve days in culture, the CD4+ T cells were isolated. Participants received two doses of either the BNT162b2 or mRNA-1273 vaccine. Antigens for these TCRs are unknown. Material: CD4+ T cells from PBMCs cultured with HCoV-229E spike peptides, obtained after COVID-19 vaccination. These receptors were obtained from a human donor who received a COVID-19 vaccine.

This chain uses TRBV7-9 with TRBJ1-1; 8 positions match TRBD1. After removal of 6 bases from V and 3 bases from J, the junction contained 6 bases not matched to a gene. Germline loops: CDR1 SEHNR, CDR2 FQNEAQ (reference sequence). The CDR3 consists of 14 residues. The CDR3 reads CASRTGAGDTEAFF. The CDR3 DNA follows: TGTGCCAGCAGGACAGGGGCGGGGGACACTGAAGCTTTCTTT.

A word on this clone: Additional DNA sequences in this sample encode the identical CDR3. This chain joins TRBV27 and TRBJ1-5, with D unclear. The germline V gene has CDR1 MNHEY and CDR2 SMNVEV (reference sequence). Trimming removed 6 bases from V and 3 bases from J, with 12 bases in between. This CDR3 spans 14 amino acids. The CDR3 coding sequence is TGTGCCAGCAGCCCGGCAGGAGTCAATCAGCCCCAGCATTTT. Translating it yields CASSPAGVNQPQHF.

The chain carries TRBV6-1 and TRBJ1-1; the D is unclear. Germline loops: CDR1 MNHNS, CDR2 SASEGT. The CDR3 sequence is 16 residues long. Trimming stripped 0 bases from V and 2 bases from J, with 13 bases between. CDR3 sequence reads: CASSEAYSLINTEAFF. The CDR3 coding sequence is TGTGCCAGCAGTGAAGCGTACAGCCTAATTAACACTGAAGCTTTCTTT.

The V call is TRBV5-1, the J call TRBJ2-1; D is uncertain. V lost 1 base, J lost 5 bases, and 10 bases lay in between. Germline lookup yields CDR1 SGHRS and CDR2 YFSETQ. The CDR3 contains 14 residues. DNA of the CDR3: TGCGCCAGCAGCTTGTGGGCTGAGGACAATGAGCAGTTCTTC. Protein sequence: CASSLWAEDNEQFF.

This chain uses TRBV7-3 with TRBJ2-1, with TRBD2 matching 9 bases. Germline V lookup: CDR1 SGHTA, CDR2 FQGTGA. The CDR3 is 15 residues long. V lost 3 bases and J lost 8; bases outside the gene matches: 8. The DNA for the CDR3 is TGTGCCAGCAGCTTTAGGCTAGCGGGGTCCGATGAGCAGTTCTTC. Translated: CASSFRLAGSDEQFF.

The CDR3 DNA is TGTGCCAGCAGGTCTAGCGGGGGTAGCACAGATACGCAGTATTTT. It yields the protein CASRSSGGSTDTQYF. The genes are TRBV5-4 and TRBJ2-3, with 10 bases fitting TRBD2. The CDR3 has 15 amino acids. CDR1 and CDR2 from the germline V gene are SGHNT and YYREEE (reference sequence). V dropped 5 bases and J dropped 0; count of bases not matched to a gene: 3.

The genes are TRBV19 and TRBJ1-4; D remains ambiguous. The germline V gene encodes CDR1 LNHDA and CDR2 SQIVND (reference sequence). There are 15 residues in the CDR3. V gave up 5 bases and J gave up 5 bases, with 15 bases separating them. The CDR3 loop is CASSDVSSPNEKLFF. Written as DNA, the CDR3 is TGTGCCAGTAGTGATGTCAGCAGCCCAAATGAAAAACTGTTTTTT. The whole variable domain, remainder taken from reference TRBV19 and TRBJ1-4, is DGGITQSPKYLFRKEGQNVTLSCEQNLNHDAMYWYRQDPGQGLRLIYYSQIVNDFQKGDIAEGYSVSREKKESFPLTVTSAQKNPTAFYLCASSDVSSPNEKLFFGSGTQLSVL.

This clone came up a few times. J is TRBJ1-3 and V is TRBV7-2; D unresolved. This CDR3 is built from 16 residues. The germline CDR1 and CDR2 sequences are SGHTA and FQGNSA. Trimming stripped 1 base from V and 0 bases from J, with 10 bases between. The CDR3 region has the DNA TGTGCCAGCAGCTTAGATACGCCGAGCTCTGGAAACACCATATATTTT. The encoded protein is CASSLDTPSSGNTIYF.

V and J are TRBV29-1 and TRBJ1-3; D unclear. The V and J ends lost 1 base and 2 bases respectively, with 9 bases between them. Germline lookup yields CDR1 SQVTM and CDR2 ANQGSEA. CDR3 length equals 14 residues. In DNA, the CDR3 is TGCAGCGTTGAAGTAAGAGGGACTGGAAACACCATATATTTT. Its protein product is CSVEVRGTGNTIYF.

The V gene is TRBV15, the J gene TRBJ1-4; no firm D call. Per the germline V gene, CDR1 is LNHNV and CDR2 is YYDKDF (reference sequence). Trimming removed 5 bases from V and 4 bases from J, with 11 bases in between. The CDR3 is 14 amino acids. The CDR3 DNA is TGTGCCACCAGCGTAGGCTTCCTTAATGAAAAACTGTTTTTT. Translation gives CATSVGFLNEKLFF. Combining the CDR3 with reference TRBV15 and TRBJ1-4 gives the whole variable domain DAMVIQNPRYQVTQFGKPVTLSCSQTLNHNVMYWYQQKSSQAPKLLFHYYDKDFNNEADTPDNFQSRRPNTSFCFLDIRSPGLGDTAMYLCATSVGFLNEKLFFGSGTQLSVL.